The clone carrying this TCR beta chain appeared a single time. The data were obtained in a study of radiotherapy plus CTLA-4 blockade in lung cancer. Patients in the study, people with chemo-refractory metastatic non-small-cell lung cancer, received focal radiation plus ipilimumab CTLA-4 blockade. Germline loops: CDR1 SGHRS, CDR2 YFSETQ. The CDR3 consists of 16 residues. V shed 4 bases and J 3 bases; nucleotides not matched to a gene: 11. The table came from immunoSEQ multiplex PCR; TCRdb's copy has only in-frame clones and leaves some out. The data show roughly 62,000 clones, around 76% seen once. The clonotype comes from a human donor with non-small cell lung cancer who had a complete response to radiotherapy plus ipilimumab. The chain couples TRBV5-1 to TRBJ2-7; 9 positions agree with TRBD1. The specimen was peripheral blood, collected from a patient treated with radiotherapy plus ipilimumab. Here the CDR3 reads CASSPKVGQGYYEQYF. The CDR3 DNA sequence: TGCGCCAGCAGCCCAAAAGTGGGACAGGGCTACTACGAGCAGTACTTC.